The 11 T cell receptor beta chains below come from one sample, sequenced in a study of blood T cell repertoires in COVID-19 (TCRdb year 2020). The library was prepared using the immunoSEQ multiplex PCR assay. TCRdb mirrors the immuneACCESS table, restricted to in-frame sequences. Some clones are absent from its copies; in checked studies, under half trace to an unresolved V gene, and the reason for the others is unknown. The sample records some 270,000 clones, 86% of which are singletons. The top ten hold just under 9% of the sample. Sequences were obtained from peripheral blood. Receptors were obtained from a man aged 40-55 years with active or convalescent COVID-19.

CDR3 nucleotide sequence: TGTGCCAGCAGTGACCTAGCGGGATCCAATGAGCAGTTCTTC. As protein: CASSDLAGSNEQFF. The V and J genes are TRBV6-4 and TRBJ2-1; 9 bases are shared with TRBD2. V was clipped by 2 bases and J by 6 bases; unmatched bases: 2. The germline V gene has CDR1 MRHNA and CDR2 SNTAGT. The CDR3 runs to 14 residues.

The rearrangement uses TRBV9 and TRBJ1-3; D gene uncertain. The CDR3 has 14 amino acids. V gave up 0 bases and J gave up 0 bases, with 4 bases separating them. CDR1 is SGDLS, CDR2 YYNGEE, per germline. CDR3 amino acids: CASSVAGSGNTIYF. The CDR3 DNA sequence: TGTGCCAGCAGCGTAGCAGGCTCTGGAAACACCATATATTTT.

A single count supports this clone. The CDR3 here is CASRGRTGEYEQYF. The CDR3 nucleotides are TGTGCCAGCAGGGGACGGACAGGGGAATACGAGCAGTACTTC. The chain recombines TRBV5-4 with TRBJ2-7; 9 positions agree with TRBD1. Germline V gene lookup returns CDR1 SGHNT and CDR2 YYREEE (reference sequence). The CDR3 contains 14 residues. The V segment lost 5 bases and the J segment 4 bases; nucleotides outside the gene matches: 7. Based on the CDR3 plus reference TRBV5-4 and TRBJ2-7, the full variable domain is ETGVTQSPTHLIKTRGQQVTLRCSSQSGHNTVSWYQQALGQGPQFIFQYYREEENGRGNFPPRFSGLQFPNYSSELNVNALELDDSALYLCASRGRTGEYEQYFGPGTRLTVT.

This clone appeared a single time. The chain carries TRBV9 and TRBJ1-2; D is unclear. The CDR3 is 13 residues long. V lost 2 bases and J lost 8, with 13 bases in between. CDR1 and CDR2 from the germline V gene are SGDLS and YYNGEE. CDR3 DNA sequence: TGTGCCAGCAGCGTCGAAGCTAACGGGGGCTACACCTTC. Translation gives CASSVEANGGYTF. The whole variable domain, remainder taken from reference TRBV9 and TRBJ1-2, is DSGVTQTPKHLITATGQRVTLRCSPRSGDLSVYWYQQSLDQGLQFLIQYYNGEERAKGNILERFSAQQFPDLHSELNLSSLELGDSALYFCASSVEANGGYTFGSGTRLTVV.

The V call is TRBV9, the J call TRBJ2-1; D perhaps matches TRBD1 (6 bases). CDR3 length equals 18 residues. Germline V gives CDR1 SGDLS, CDR2 YYNGEE. V dropped 1 base and J dropped 1 base, with 18 bases sitting between them. The CDR3 nucleotides read TGTGCCAGCAGCGTAATGGGGGCAGACAGTTCTTCCTACAATGAGCAGTTCTTC. Translation: CASSVMGADSSSYNEQFF. Full variable domain (missing parts from reference TRBV9 and TRBJ2-1): DSGVTQTPKHLITATGQRVTLRCSPRSGDLSVYWYQQSLDQGLQFLIQYYNGEERAKGNILERFSAQQFPDLHSELNLSSLELGDSALYFCASSVMGADSSSYNEQFFGPGTRLTVL.

This clone is a singleton in its sample. The V and J genes are TRBV4-1 and TRBJ1-2; the D gene is possibly TRBD1 (5 bases). V lost 4 bases, J lost 8 bases, and 14 bases lay in between. This CDR3 contains 13 residues. Germline lookup yields CDR1 MGHRA and CDR2 YSYEKL. The CDR3: CASSPAGVQGYTF. The DNA for the CDR3 is TGCGCCAGCAGCCCAGCGGGGGTTCAAGGCTACACCTTC.

The V and J genes are TRBV29-1 and TRBJ2-2; the D gene is possibly TRBD2 (5 bases). CDR1 is SQVTM, CDR2 ANQGSEA, per germline. Trimming removed 5 bases from V and 0 bases from J, with 13 bases in between. This CDR3 has 15 residues. CDR3 DNA sequence: TGCAGCGTTACAAGAGGGCAGGCGAACACCGGGGAGCTGTTTTTT. Its translation: CSVTRGQANTGELFF.

The CDR3 DNA reads as TGTGCCAGCAGCACGGAGGGACGTTGGAACACTGAAGCTTTCTTT. Amino acid sequence: CASSTEGRWNTEAFF. The chain employs TRBV7-3 and TRBJ1-1, with D possibly TRBD1 on 5 matching bases. V was clipped by 5 bases and J by 1 base, with 14 bases between them. CDR1 and CDR2 (germline): SGHTA, FQGTGA. The CDR3 runs to 15 residues.

The chain combines TRBV24-1 with TRBJ2-7, with 9 positions matching TRBD1. The J segment lost 6 bases and the V segment lost 4 bases, leaving 12 bases of the junction unmatched. The CDR3 consists of 16 residues. From germline, CDR1 is KGHDR and CDR2 SFDVKD. The CDR3 DNA follows: TGTGCCACCAGTGACCCATACAGGGGGCGTCCTCTCGAGCAGTACTTC. Translated, it gives CATSDPYRGRPLEQYF.

This clone was recorded only once. This chain joins TRBV6-5 and TRBJ2-1; D perhaps matches TRBD2 (5 bases). CDR1 MNHEY and CDR2 SVGAGI come from the germline V gene. The CDR3 consists of 12 residues. V was pared by 5 bases and J by 10 bases, with 12 bases between. Here the CDR3 reads CASSLSGEEQFF. Written as DNA, the CDR3 is TGTGCCAGCAGTCTTAGTGGGGAGGAGCAGTTCTTC.

This clone has more than one count but fewer than ten. V gene TRBV6-2 or TRBV6-3 combines with J gene TRBJ1-6, with 7 positions matching TRBD1. Trimming cost V 1 base and J 0 bases; bases outside gene matches: 12. This CDR3 contains 20 residues. From germline, CDR1 is MNHEY and CDR2 SVGEGT. The CDR3 DNA is TGTGCCAGCAGTTACTTGTCATCCAGGGGGTTCAGCTCCTATAATTCACCCCTCCACTTT. The encoded protein is CASSYLSSRGFSSYNSPLHF.